The 4 T cell receptor beta chains in this list originate from one sample, sequenced in a study of regulatory T cells in long-lasting Graves disease. Arm-PCR with iRepertoire HTBI primers amplified the CDR3 regions for these TCR beta libraries. TCRdb analysed the multiplex PCR reads with MiXCR anew, one entry per CDR3 protein. The top ten hold about a quarter of the sample, which has roughly 420,000 distinct CDR3 sequences, about 17% seen once. Documented time point: newly diagnosed GD, antithyroid drugs for less than 3 months. Generation of the TCR library employed RNA extracted from PBMCs. The same data also went into a second study, on T cells in Graves' hyperthyroidism and ophthalmopathy.

Sequences were derived from peripheral blood mononuclear cells (PBMCs), sampled at new diagnosis, from a patient treated with antithyroid drugs. The receptor source for this set is a woman aged 18-29 years with Graves disease.

Worth noting for this clonotype: The conserved final phenylalanine or tryptophan is absent from the CDR3, which likely points to a read error. The chain has TRBV7-9 and TRBJ1-5; no clear D. Per germline, CDR1 SEHNR and CDR2 FQNEAQ (reference sequence). The CDR3 sequence is 13 residues long. The V end lost 5 bases, the J end lost 7 bases, and 12 bases lay between the germline ends. The CDR3: CASSRARGQPQHS. For the CDR3, the DNA is TGTGCCAGCAGCCGGGCCCGGGGACAGCCCCAGCATTCT.

This clonotype was seen at least ten times. This chain links TRBV30 with TRBJ2-7; maybe TRBD2 (6 bases). V lost 6 bases and J 3 bases, leaving 15 bases between the germline ends. Germline V gene lookup returns CDR1 GTSNPN and CDR2 SVGIG (reference sequence). There are 13 residues in the CDR3. As DNA, the CDR3 is TGTGCCTGCATACGGCGGGATAACTACGAGCAGTACTTC. Translated, it gives CACIRRDNYEQYF.

On this clonotype: A read error may explain this, as a much larger clone is one base away. This chain uses TRBV7-9 with TRBJ2-4; 7 nucleotides line up with TRBD2. Germline assignment: CDR1 SEHNR and CDR2 FQNEAQ (reference sequence). The length of the CDR3 is 15 residues. J gave up 9 bases and V 6 bases, and 14 bases lay outside the gene matches. CDR3 in amino acids: CASSQGLTGARIQYF. For the CDR3, the DNA is TGTGCCAGCAGTCAGGGACTAACGGGAGCTCGCATTCAGTACTTC. The full variable domain, with the rest looked up from reference TRBV7-9 and TRBJ2-4, is DTGVSQNPRHKITKRGQNVTFRCDPISEHNRLYWYRQTLGQGPEFLTYFQNEAQLEKSRLLSDRFSAERPKGSFSTLEIQRTEQGDSAMYLCASSQGLTGARIQYFGAGTRLSVL.

A few counts support this clonotype. The V call is TRBV20-1, the J call TRBJ2-7; 8 nucleotides agree with TRBD2. With V trimmed by 0 bases and J by 3 bases, 7 bases remained unmatched. The germline V gene has CDR1 DFQATT and CDR2 SNEGSKA (reference sequence). CDR3 length equals 15 residues. As DNA, the CDR3 is TGCAGTGCTAGAGATGGTCAGCGGGAGCTCTACGAGCAGTACTTC. It encodes CSARDGQRELYEQYF.